A selection of T cell receptor beta chains follows, all from one sample in a study of T and B cells in COVID-19 patients. In TCRdb, the multiplex PCR reads were re-called with MiXCR into one record per CDR3 protein. The table includes several thousand distinct CDR3 sequences, more than 20% detected once. Input material: blood. Source of these receptors: a human donor who had recovered from COVID-19. Both conserved end residues are part of each CDR3. The order of the fields is D gene, clone size, J gene, V gene, CDR3 DNA, CDR3 protein. A D gene is named only where the DNA matches it firmly. Rows may omit the clone size; those that give it use once, few, many or a size class.

NA NA TRBJ1-1 TRBV5-1 TGCGCCAGCAGCCCCGAGGGGATGAACACTGAAGCTTTCTTT CASSPEGMNTEAFF
NA NA TRBJ1-4 TRBV20-1 TGCAGTGCGAGGGGCCGCTTGGGGATGGAAAAACTGTTTTTT CSARGRLGMEKLFF
NA NA TRBJ1-1 TRBV20-1 TGCAGTGCTACCCCCGGGGGCACTGAAGCTTTCTTT CSATPGGTEAFF
NA NA TRBJ2-2 TRBV10-3 TGTGCCATCAGTGAGTCCATCGGGGAGCTGTTTTTT CAISESIGELFF
NA medium-sized TRBJ2-6 TRBV30 TGTGCCTGGAGTGTACTCGGGAGCTCTGGGGCCAACGTCCTGACTTTC CAWSVLGSSGANVLTF
NA few TRBJ1-4 TRBV27 TGTGCCAGCAGTTTATCGGGGGACCCGAATGAAAAACTGTTTTTT CASSLSGDPNEKLFF
NA medium-sized TRBJ2-5 TRBV18 TGTGCCAGCTCTGCGAGGGGGTACCGGGAGACCCAGTACTTC CASSARGYRETQYF
TRBD2 few TRBJ2-5 TRBV2 TGTGCCAGCAGATCCACGGGAGGGGAGACCCAGTACTTC CASRSTGGETQYF
TRBD2 once TRBJ2-2 TRBV4-1 TGCGCCAGCAGCCAAGTAGCGGGAACAAACACCGGGGAGCTGTTTTTT CASSQVAGTNTGELFF
NA few TRBJ2-7 TRBV12-3/TRBV12-4 TGTGCCAGCAGTTCCTCAGGGAACGAGCAGTACTTC CASSSSGNEQYF
NA NA TRBJ2-7 TRBV20-1 TGCAGTGCTAGGGGGGGAAAGTCGGGGTACGACGAGCAGTACTTC CSARGGKSGYDEQYF
TRBD1 medium-sized TRBJ1-1 TRBV29-1 TGCAGCGTCCTTGACAGGGCAAATAGGCACACTGAAGCTTTCTTT CSVLDRANRHTEAFF
TRBD1 medium-sized TRBJ1-2 TRBV6-5 TGTGCCAGCAGGGCCCCAGGGGGGAGAGGGTACACCTTC CASRAPGGRGYTF
NA NA TRBJ2-2 TRBV25-1 TGTGCCAGCAGTGGACTGATAAACACCGGGGAGCTGTTTTTT CASSGLINTGELFF
TRBD1 NA TRBJ1-2 TRBV24-1 TGTGCCACCAGTGATTACAGGGGTGGTGGCTACACCTTC CATSDYRGGGYTF
NA many TRBJ1-2 TRBV10-3 TGTGCCGTAACACCCACAGGGAATGGCTACACCTTC CAVTPTGNGYTF
TRBD2 medium-sized TRBJ2-5 TRBV6-5 TGTGCCAGCAGGCCGACTAGCGGGGCTCTGTACCAAGAGACCCAGTACTTC CASRPTSGALYQETQYF
TRBD1 NA TRBJ2-2 TRBV19 TGTGCCAGTAGCCTGACAGGGGGTAGCGGGGAGCTGTTTTTT CASSLTGGSGELFF
NA NA TRBJ2-2 TRBV19 TGTGCCAGTAGGGGGGGGGCCCGGGAGCTGTTTTTT CASRGGARELFF
TRBD2 once TRBJ2-1 TRBV6-5 TGTGCCAGCAGCTTAGCCCCAGCGGGGAGGCCCGGGGATGAGCGGTTCTTC CASSLAPAGRPGDERFF
TRBD1 medium-sized TRBJ1-4 TRBV6-1 TGTGCCAGCAGTGACCAACAGGGGGTAGGAAAACTGTTTTTT CASSDQQGVGKLFF
TRBD1 few TRBJ1-5 TRBV6-1 TGTGCCAGCAGTGGCCCAGGGGGAGGGATTCAGCCCCAGCATTTT CASSGPGGGIQPQHF
TRBD2 medium-sized TRBJ2-3 TRBV18 TGTGCCAGCTCACCTACTAGCGGGCTCCGAGATACGCAGTATTTT CASSPTSGLRDTQYF
NA NA TRBJ2-7 TRBV12-3/TRBV12-4 TGTGCCAGCAGTGAAGGACCGTTTGCAACCTACGAGCAGTACTTC CASSEGPFATYEQYF
NA NA TRBJ1-2 TRBV28 TGTGCCAGCAGTCCACGGGGGCTCCATAACTATGGCTACACCTTC CASSPRGLHNYGYTF
TRBD1 many TRBJ1-5 TRBV6-1 TGTGCCAGCATAAAGGGGACAGTACCTCCTCAGCCCCAGCATTTT CASIKGTVPPQPQHF
TRBD1 large TRBJ2-1 TRBV19 TGTGCCAGTAGCCAGGACAGGGTGAACAATGAGCAGTTCTTC CASSQDRVNNEQFF
NA NA TRBJ1-1 TRBV12-3/TRBV12-4 TGTGCCAGCAGTACAGGTGCCCCTGAAGCTTTCTTT CASSTGAPEAFF
TRBD2 medium-sized TRBJ2-5 TRBV6-5 TGTGCCAGCAGTTCTTTAGCGGGGGGGCGAGAGACCCAGTACTTC CASSSLAGGRETQYF
TRBD1 NA TRBJ2-5 TRBV11-1 TGTGCCAGCAGCCCCCGACAGGGCAAAGAGACCCAGTACTTC CASSPRQGKETQYF
TRBD1 medium-sized TRBJ1-5 TRBV19 TGTGCCAGAACCGGGACAGGGAGCAATCAGCCCCAGCATTTT CARTGTGSNQPQHF
TRBD2 NA TRBJ2-3 TRBV19 TGTGCCAGTAGGGTGACTAGCGGGGGGGCTGGCCCAGATACGCAGTATTTT CASRVTSGGAGPDTQYF
NA NA TRBJ1-6 TRBV21-1 TGTGCCAGCAGCAAAGGTGAAAGCTCCTATAATTCACCCCTCCACTTT CASSKGESSYNSPLHF
TRBD1 once TRBJ1-5 TRBV6-1 TGTGCCAGCAGCAGGGGGAGAGTTCAGCCCCAGCATTTT CASSRGRVQPQHF
NA few TRBJ1-1 TRBV20-1 TGCAGTGCCATAGAGGGCCGGACTAACACTGAAGCTTTCTTT CSAIEGRTNTEAFF
NA NA TRBJ2-2 TRBV19 TGTGCCAGCAAGTGGACAGAAGACACCGGGGAGCTGTTTTTT CASKWTEDTGELFF
TRBD1 medium-sized TRBJ2-3 TRBV10-3 TGTGCCATCAGACCCGGACAGGGGGGGACAGATACGCAGTATTTT CAIRPGQGGTDTQYF